Shown below are 14 T cell receptor beta chains from a single sample sequenced in a study of low-dose radiotherapy and immunotherapy resistance in tumors (dated by TCRdb to between 2020 and 2023). The time point label for this specimen denotes: after trial treatment. The treatment or condition label on this specimen signifies: LDRT plus nivolumab, ipilimumab, low-dose cyclophosphamide and aspirin (RACIN trial). This sample was sequenced with an Illumina HiSeq 2500. First-strand cDNA was synthesized using Superscript III and a set of TRAV- and TRBV-specific primers, so that both TCRalpha and TCRbeta chains were covered. TCRs were amplified with Phusion for roughly 20 PCR cycles using a constant-region primer together with the adapter attached to the V primers. Using fastp trimming at Q25 and MiXCR clonotype assembly, TCRdb reanalyzed the public sequencing data and kept in-frame beta chains. Each record represents a unique CDR3 protein, reported with the most common genes and DNA among its rows. This sample holds 100,000 or so distinct CDR3 sequences; about a fifth were observed only once. The biggest ten clones account for approximately 4% of the sample.

The sequencing here drew on PBMCs, taken after low-dose radiotherapy plus immunotherapy. These receptors originate from a male donor with prostate cancer.

The chain uses TRBV10-3 and TRBJ2-1, with 7 bases that match TRBD1. Germline V lookup: CDR1 ENHRY, CDR2 SYGVKD. The CDR3 extends over 15 amino acids. Germline trimming cut 5 bases from V and 0 bases from J; bases unmatched to any gene: 4. The CDR3 loop is CAISQTGASYNEQFF. Here the CDR3 DNA reads TGTGCCATCAGTCAAACAGGGGCCTCCTACAATGAGCAGTTCTTC.

This clonotype appeared many times. The rearrangement links TRBV9 to TRBJ2-1; no firm D call. V was cut by 4 bases and J by 10 bases, with 12 bases left in between. The CDR3 length is 12 residues. Germline-derived CDR1 and CDR2 are SGDLS and YYNGEE. Here the CDR3 reads CASSIGGSEQFF. DNA of the CDR3: TGTGCCAGCAGCATAGGCGGATCAGAGCAGTTCTTC.

Note on this clonotype: The DNA is omitted, as the CDR3 cannot be located on it reliably, and the CDR3 follows TCRdb's listing. J is TRBJ2-1 and V is TRBV3-1; TRBD1 was called by the table and not checked on the DNA. From its first to its last residue, the CDR3 has 16 amino acids. Germline CDR1 is LGHDT and CDR2 is YNNKEL (reference sequence). This CDR3 reads CASSLSGGGYNEQFFF.

The chain employs TRBV9 and TRBJ2-1; 16 positions agree with TRBD2. Unmatched junction bases numbered 11, after V lost 4 bases and J lost 7 bases. Germline values: CDR1 SGDLS, CDR2 YYNGEE. The length of the CDR3 is 18 residues. The chain's CDR3 is CASSPHGTSGRAENEQFF. The CDR3 DNA reads TGTGCCAGCAGCCCACACGGGACTAGCGGGAGGGCCGAGAATGAGCAGTTCTTC.

This clonotype was recorded many times. J is TRBJ1-1 and V is TRBV5-1; D not certain. V was clipped by 0 bases and J by 0 bases, with 12 bases between them. This CDR3 spans 16 amino acids. CDR1 is SGHRS and CDR2 is YFSETQ in the germline V gene. CDR3 nucleotide sequence: TGCGCCAGCAGCTTGGCCGGGTTTTGGCTGAACACTGAAGCTTTCTTT. Amino acids: CASSLAGFWLNTEAFF. The variable domain in full, completed from reference TRBV5-1 and TRBJ1-1, reads KAGVTQTPRYLIKTRGQQVTLSCSPISGHRSVSWYQQTPGQGLQFLFEYFSETQRNKGNFPGRFSGRQFSNSRSEMNVSTLELGDSALYLCASSLAGFWLNTEAFFGQGTRLTVV.

About this clonotype itself: Sequence at one end of the junction differs from germline and may be a read error. The J gene is TRBJ1-5, the V gene TRBV18; no definite D call. The CDR3 length is 17 residues. Germline loops: CDR1 KGHSH, CDR2 LQKENI. CDR3 coding DNA: TGTGCCAGCTCACCGGGGTCCGGGATATATAGCAATCAGCCCCAGCATTTC. Its protein product is CASSPGSGIYSNQPQHF.

In its sample, this clonotype was seen many times. This chain's CDR3 is CASSFIGGDQPQHF. The CDR3 DNA reads as TGTGCCAGCAGCTTCATTGGGGGTGATCAGCCCCAGCATTTT. The rearrangement links TRBV7-2 to TRBJ1-5, with D perhaps TRBD1 (5 bases). Germline assignment: CDR1 SGHTA and CDR2 FQGNSA. V shed 3 bases and J shed 5 bases, with 11 bases lying between them. CDR3 length equals 14 residues.

This clonotype occurred many times. The rearrangement uses TRBV12-3 or TRBV12-4 and TRBJ2-7; the match to TRBD2 covers 8 bases. The CDR3 is made up of 17 amino acids. With V trimmed by 3 bases and J by 1 base, 11 bases remained unmatched. CDR3 DNA sequence: TGTGCCAGCAGTTTTGGCGGCGGGGGGCCCCTTTCCTACGAGCAGTACTTC. It codes for CASSFGGGGPLSYEQYF.

The V and J genes are TRBV10-3 and TRBJ2-1; D call uncertain. There are 16 residues in the CDR3. The V gene lost 6 bases and the J gene lost 1 base, with 16 bases spanning the gap. Germline V lookup: CDR1 ENHRY, CDR2 SYGVKD. The CDR3 nucleotides read TGTGCCATCAGCAAAGGACCTCGCCCTTCCTACAATGAGCAGTTCTTC. Amino acid sequence: CAISKGPRPSYNEQFF.

This clonotype was counted at least ten times. V usage is TRBV20-1 and J usage is TRBJ2-1; D unresolved. V was cut by 3 bases and J by 5 bases, with 2 bases left in between. CDR1 DFQATT and CDR2 SNEGSKA come from the germline V gene (reference sequence). The CDR3 loop spans 10 amino acids. CDR3 sequence: CSARNNEQFF. Here the CDR3 DNA reads TGCAGTGCTAGGAACAATGAGCAGTTCTTC.

This clonotype was counted only a few times. V and J are TRBV5-1 and TRBJ2-5, with TRBD1 matching 12 bases. The junction had 1 base not matched to a gene; V was cut back by 4 bases and J by 3 bases. The CDR3 spans 14 residues. Looked up from germline, CDR1 is SGHRS and CDR2 is YFSETQ. The CDR3: CASSGTGGEETQYF. For the CDR3, the DNA is TGCGCCAGCAGCGGGACAGGGGGCGAAGAGACCCAGTACTTC.

This clonotype was seen at least ten times. The junction differs from germline at one of its ends, possibly a read error. The chain employs TRBV5-1 and TRBJ1-1; D call uncertain. The germline V gene encodes CDR1 SGHRS and CDR2 YFSETQ. This CDR3 is built from 13 residues. The CDR3 bases are TGTGCCAGCAGTCCCGCCGGTAACACTGAAGCTTTCTTT. This sequence encodes CASSPAGNTEAFF.

The CDR3 is CASRKQGAGELFF. Here the CDR3 DNA reads TGTGCCAGCAGGAAACAGGGCGCCGGGGAGCTGTTTTTT. The chain combines TRBV28 with TRBJ2-2; D may be TRBD1 (6 bases). V lost 6 bases, J lost 6 bases, and 11 bases lay in between. This CDR3 region has 13 residues. Germline values: CDR1 MDHEN, CDR2 SYDVKM.

This clonotype was counted at least ten times. This chain joins TRBV3-1 and TRBJ2-1, with D uncertain. With 1 base removed from V and 6 bases from J, the gap between germline ends came to 13 bases. This CDR3 spans 15 amino acids. Per germline, CDR1 LGHDT and CDR2 YNNKEL (reference sequence). CDR3 DNA: TGTGCCAGCAGCCAAGTCGGCGGATACGGCAATGAGCAGTTCTTC. Its protein is CASSQVGGYGNEQFF.